The 6 T cell receptor beta chains given below trace back to one sample, sequenced in a study of neoadjuvant anti-PD-1 for oral cavity cancer. Libraries were prepared by immunoSEQ multiplex PCR; TCRdb keeps only in-frame clonotypes and omits some of them. The sample has approximately 35,000 clones, around nine tenths seen once. The sequencing used PBMCs, collected before nivolumab (anti-PD-1) treatment. Source of these receptors: a person aged 35-79 years with oral cavity squamous cell carcinoma.

The chain links TRBV18 to TRBJ1-1; D call uncertain. The germline V gene encodes CDR1 KGHSH and CDR2 LQKENI. Trimming left V 3 bases short and J 1 base short, with 12 bases between. CDR3 length: 15 amino acids. CDR3: CASSPAARRNTEAFF. The CDR3 DNA is TGTGCCAGCTCACCCGCAGCTAGGAGGAACACTGAAGCTTTCTTT.

This clone is a singleton in its sample. The gene calls are TRBV7-9 and TRBJ2-5, with TRBD2 as a possible D gene (6 bases). V dropped 5 bases and J dropped 0 bases, with 7 bases sitting between them. The CDR3 is 13 residues long. CDR1 SEHNR and CDR2 FQNEAQ come from the germline V gene (reference sequence). The CDR3 DNA is TGTGCCAGCAGCCGGGGGAACCAAGAGACCCAGTACTTC. Translation: CASSRGNQETQYF.

The chain combines TRBV29-1 with TRBJ2-7; TRBD2 matches at 9 bases. CDR3 length: 15 amino acids. The V and J ends lost 4 bases and 2 bases, in that order; junction bases with no gene match: 9. Per the germline V gene, CDR1 is SQVTM and CDR2 is ANQGSEA. DNA of the CDR3: TGCAGCGTTGTGTGGGGCGGGAGGGAAGCCTACGAGCAGTACTTC. Amino acid sequence: CSVVWGGREAYEQYF.

The chain uses TRBV27 and TRBJ2-3, with 11 bases lining up with TRBD2. The CDR3 contains 15 residues. V lost 3 bases, J lost 5 bases, and 4 bases stayed unmatched. Looked up from germline, CDR1 is MNHEY and CDR2 is SMNVEV (reference sequence). The DNA of the CDR3 is TGTGCCAGCAGTTTCTCTAGCGGGGGGAGAGATACGCAGTATTTT. Protein: CASSFSSGGRDTQYF.

This clone was picked up a small number of times. The chain couples TRBV27 to TRBJ1-6; the match to TRBD1 covers 7 bases. This CDR3 spans 17 amino acids. Germline values: CDR1 MNHEY, CDR2 SMNVEV (reference sequence). The junction had 10 bases not matched to a gene; V was cut back by 5 bases and J by 3 bases. The CDR3 nucleotides read TGTGCCAGCAGTGAGCGACAGGGCGAACACTATAATTCACCCCTCCACTTT. Translated, it gives CASSERQGEHYNSPLHF.

This sequence joins TRBV4-1 and TRBJ2-5; 12 bases are shared with TRBD2. The CDR3 covers 18 residues. Germline loops: CDR1 MGHRA, CDR2 YSYEKL. V shed 5 bases and J 7 bases; nucleotides not matched to a gene: 17. The CDR3 sequence: CASSGLGLAGPGSRTQYF. CDR3 coding DNA: TGCGCCAGCAGCGGGCTGGGACTAGCGGGCCCTGGGTCAAGGACCCAGTACTTC.